This T cell receptor beta chain was recorded in a study of response to subunit inactivated influenza vaccine (dated by TCRdb to about 2018). Context from the whole study: To follow how T cells responded to a trivalent subunit inactivated influenza vaccine, the researchers relied on deep quantitative profiling of the T cell receptor repertoire. Results the study describes overall, beyond this receptor: It was suggested by the authors that each seasonal influenza vaccination may recruit only a limited number of new T cells.

Including the terminal cysteine and phenylalanine, the CDR3 comprises 15 residues. CDR3 DNA only is kept here, 45 bases in frame from base 1. Sequences DFQATT (CDR1) and SNEGSKA (CDR2) are obtained from the germline V gene (reference sequence). Unmatched junction bases come to 4, with V trimmed by 1 base and J by 5 bases. Library method: RT-PCR. Instrument on record: Illumina HiSeq 2500. The public reads were run again by TCRdb, first through fastp at Q25 and then through MiXCR, and only productive beta chains were kept. Under each unique CDR3 protein, matching rows form one entry showing the most common genes and DNA. This sample comprises about half a million distinct CDR3 sequences, roughly 27% of them detected only once. The top ten clones comprise 1.5% to 2% of the sample. Points on this clonotype: Its antigen is currently not known. Qualities for individual bases were not recorded, and no much larger clone is one base off.

Specimen: CD4+ T cells sorted from PBMCs, collected about 5 days after vaccination. The receptor chain draws on TRBV20-1 and TRBJ2-2; 10 bases in the junction line up with TRBD2. This TCR came from a middle-aged man who received an inactivated influenza vaccine. Donor details come from another sample of the same person, matched by shared clones. CDR3 reads: CSARVSSGRTGELFF. In nucleotide form, the sequence is TGCAGTGCTAGAGTGTCTAGCGGGAGAACCGGGGAGCTGTTTTTT.